This TCR beta chain was documented in a study of blood T cells in healthy people across ages. Study-wide background: Template switching picked up about one barcoded beta molecule for each two T cells.

To note about this clonotype: The antigen remains unidentified.

The CDR3 consists of 15 residues. V gave up 7 bases and J gave up 0 bases, with 16 bases separating them. The germline CDR1 and CDR2 sequences are MNHEY and SVGEGT. Primed by a sample-barcoded 5' primer and a J-beta primer mix, a second PCR proceeded for about 7 to 12 cycles. From each sample, at least 3 million paired-end reads containing CDR3 were obtained. Each CDR3 protein gets one entry after TCRdb re-called the 5' RACE reads with MiXCR. The sample shows roughly 1.9 million distinct CDR3 sequences, roughly 43% of them seen only once. Findings and caveats of the study: Possibly, changes in expanded clonotypes were confounded because donor CMV status was unknown. The study found TCR beta diversity correlated strongly with naive T cell percentage.

The TCR comes from a human donor in good health. Sequencing was carried out using blood. V gene TRBV6-2 or TRBV6-3 combines with J gene TRBJ2-7, with D unclear. CDR3 nucleotides: TGTGCCAGCACCGGCACATCTAAACCCTCCTACGAGCAGTACTTC. Encoded protein: CASTGTSKPSYEQYF.